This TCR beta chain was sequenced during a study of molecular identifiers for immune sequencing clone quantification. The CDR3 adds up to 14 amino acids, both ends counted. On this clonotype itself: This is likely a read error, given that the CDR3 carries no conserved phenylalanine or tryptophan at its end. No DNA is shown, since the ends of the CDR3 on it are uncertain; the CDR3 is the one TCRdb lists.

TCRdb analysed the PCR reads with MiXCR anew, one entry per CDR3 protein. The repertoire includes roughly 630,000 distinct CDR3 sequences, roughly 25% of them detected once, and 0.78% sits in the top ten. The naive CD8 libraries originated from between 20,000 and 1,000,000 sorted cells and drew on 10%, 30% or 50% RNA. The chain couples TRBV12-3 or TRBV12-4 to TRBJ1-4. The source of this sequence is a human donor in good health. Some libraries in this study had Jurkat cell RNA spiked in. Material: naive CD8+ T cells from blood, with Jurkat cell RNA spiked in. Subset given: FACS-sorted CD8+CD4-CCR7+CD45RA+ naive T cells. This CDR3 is CASRSTATNEKLYI.